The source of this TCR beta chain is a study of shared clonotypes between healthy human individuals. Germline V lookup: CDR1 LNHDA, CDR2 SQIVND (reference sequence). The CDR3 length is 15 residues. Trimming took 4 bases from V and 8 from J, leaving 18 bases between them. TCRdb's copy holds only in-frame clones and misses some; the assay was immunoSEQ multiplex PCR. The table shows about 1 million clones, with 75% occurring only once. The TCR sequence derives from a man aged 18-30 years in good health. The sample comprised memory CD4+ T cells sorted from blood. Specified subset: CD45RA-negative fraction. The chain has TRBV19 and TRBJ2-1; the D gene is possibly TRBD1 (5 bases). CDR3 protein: CASSTGHTKGHEQFF. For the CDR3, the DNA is TGTGCCAGTAGTACTGGACACACCAAGGGGCATGAGCAGTTCTTC.